These 13 T cell receptor beta chains were all obtained from the same sample, sequenced in a study of response to subunit inactivated influenza vaccine. TCRdb analysed the RT-PCR reads with MiXCR anew, one entry per CDR3 protein. The sample has about 520,000 distinct CDR3 sequences, roughly 27% seen once. Sequenced here: CD4+ T cells sorted from PBMCs, sampled about 5 days after vaccination. The receptors were gathered from a man in his fifties or sixties who received an inactivated influenza vaccine.

The chain employs TRBV7-2 and TRBJ2-2, with D perhaps given as TRBD1 or TRBD2 (5 bases each). The germline V gene has CDR1 SGHTA and CDR2 FQGNSA. Trimming stripped 5 bases from V and 6 bases from J, with 16 bases between. This CDR3 is built from 15 residues. The CDR3 nucleotides read TGTGCCAGCAGCGCCAAGGGTATGGGGGCCGGGGAGCTGTTTTTT. Its protein product is CASSAKGMGAGELFF.

This clonotype was observed a handful of times. The chain has TRBV6-6 and TRBJ2-1; D tentatively fits TRBD1 or TRBD2 (5 bases each). Trimming removed 7 bases from V and 11 bases from J, with 18 bases in between. Germline lookup yields CDR1 MNHNY and CDR2 SVGAGI (reference sequence). The CDR3 length is 13 residues. CDR3 region: CASTSPPGTKQFF. The CDR3 DNA is TGTGCCAGCACCTCCCCACCGGGGACCAAGCAGTTCTTC.

The V call is TRBV3-1, the J call TRBJ2-4; no reliable D call. This CDR3 spans 14 amino acids. The V gene's germline CDR1 is LGHDT and CDR2 YNNKEL (reference sequence). Between the trimmed V and J ends, which lost 3 bases and 0 bases, there was a span of 6 bases. The DNA for the CDR3 is TGTGCCAGCAGCCAGGAGTTAGCCAAAAACATTCAGTACTTC. It codes for CASSQELAKNIQYF. Variable domain in full (rest from reference TRBV3-1 and TRBJ2-4): DTAVSQTPKYLVTQMGNDKSIKCEQNLGHDTMYWYKQDSKKFLKIMFSYNNKELIINETVPNRFSPKSPDKAHLNLHINSLELGDSAVYFCASSQELAKNIQYFGAGTRLSVL.

This clonotype was seen only a few times. The J gene is TRBJ2-5, the V gene TRBV7-6; TRBD1 matches 8 bases. V lost 5 bases to trimming and J lost 7 bases; unmatched junction nucleotides: 12. The V gene's germline CDR1 is SGHVS and CDR2 FNYEAQ. This CDR3 region has 15 residues. The chain's CDR3 is CASSPPHGQGGTQYF. The CDR3 nucleotides are TGTGCCAGCAGCCCCCCCCATGGACAGGGAGGGACCCAGTACTTC.

This clonotype has a handful of counts. Here the CDR3 reads CASSYGGGRNNEQFF. For the CDR3, the DNA is TGTGCCAGCAGTTACGGAGGGGGCAGGAACAATGAGCAGTTCTTC. This chain joins TRBV6-5 and TRBJ2-1; tentatively, D is TRBD1 (7 bases). V lost 2 bases, J lost 5 bases, and 13 bases lay in between. The CDR3 is made up of 15 amino acids. CDR1 MNHEY and CDR2 SVGAGI come from the germline V gene.

This chain links TRBV6-1 with TRBJ2-7; TRBD1 aligns across 7 bases. Germline CDR1 and CDR2: MNHNS and SASEGT. This CDR3 comprises 18 residues. With 7 bases clipped from V and 0 bases from J, the junction kept 18 bases outside the gene matches. The CDR3 DNA is TGTGCCAGCACTCCCTCGTCACAGGGGATCCTTTACTCCTACGAGCAGTACTTC. Its protein is CASTPSSQGILYSYEQYF.

This chain connects TRBV5-4 to TRBJ2-3; the match to TRBD2 covers 14 bases. CDR3 length equals 20 residues. V dropped 2 bases and J dropped 1; count of bases not matched to a gene: 12. Germline V gene data show CDR1 as SGHNT and CDR2 as YYREEE (reference sequence). The CDR3 loop reads CASSLAGTSGGRGRTDTQYF. CDR3 bases: TGTGCCAGCAGCTTAGCCGGGACTAGCGGGGGCCGGGGACGCACAGATACGCAGTATTTT.

The genes are TRBV6-1 and TRBJ2-7, with D unclear. Trimming pared 0 bases from V and 6 bases from J, leaving 12 bases between. Per germline, CDR1 MNHNS and CDR2 SASEGT. The CDR3 runs to 14 residues. In DNA form, the CDR3 reads TGTGCCAGCAGTGAAGCCTTACCAAGGACCGAGCAGTACTTC. It specifies CASSEALPRTEQYF.

The chain uses TRBV28 and TRBJ1-2, with D unresolved. Per the germline V gene, CDR1 is MDHEN and CDR2 is SYDVKM. The CDR3 is 13 residues long. Trimming took off 6 bases at V and 1 base at J, with 9 bases between the two ends. The CDR3 reads CASRVRSNYGYTF. The CDR3 nucleotides are TGTGCCAGCAGAGTCAGGAGTAACTATGGCTACACCTTC.

This clonotype was counted only a few times. V gene TRBV7-2 combines with J gene TRBJ2-3, with TRBD2 identical over 9 bases. This CDR3 has 16 amino acids. Losses at the gene ends were 1 base for V and 7 bases for J; bases not matched to a gene: 9. CDR1 SGHTA and CDR2 FQGNSA come from the germline V gene. The CDR3 loop is CASSLERAGGRNTQYF. DNA for the CDR3: TGTGCCAGCAGCTTAGAAAGGGCGGGGGGGAGAAATACGCAGTATTTT.

This clonotype was counted between two and nine times. A single base separates this from a much larger clone, so it may be a read error. The chain uses TRBV12-3 or TRBV12-4 and TRBJ1-1; D gene unclear. The CDR3 contains 13 residues. Trimming left V 6 bases short and J 1 base short, with 9 bases between. In nucleotides, the CDR3 is TGTGCCAGCAGCCGAAAGGGGAACACTGAAGCTTTCTTT. It yields the protein CASSRKGNTEAFF.

V is TRBV9 and J is TRBJ2-1, with D tentatively TRBD2 (6 bases). V lost 3 bases and J lost 6, with 19 bases in between. CDR1 SGDLS and CDR2 YYNGEE come from the germline V gene. The CDR3 is 16 residues long. CDR3 coding DNA: TGTGCCAGCAGCGCCCAGCAAGGAGGGTTAATCAATGAGCAGTTCTTC. This translates into CASSAQQGGLINEQFF.

The chain joins TRBV7-3 to TRBJ1-2; D call uncertain. Germline CDR1 SGHTA, CDR2 FQGTGA. V dropped 2 bases and J dropped 4 bases, with 14 bases sitting between them. There are 15 residues in the CDR3. CDR3 nucleotides: TGTGCCAGCAGCTTAGGTGGGGATGTTGGCTATGGCTACACCTTC. Protein sequence: CASSLGGDVGYGYTF. Supplemented by reference TRBV7-3 and TRBJ1-2, the full variable domain reads GAGVSQTPSNKVTEKGKYVELRCDPISGHTALYWYRQSLGQGPEFLIYFQGTGAADDSGLPNDRFFAVRPEGSVSTLKIQRTERGDSAVYLCASSLGGDVGYGYTFGSGTRLTVV.